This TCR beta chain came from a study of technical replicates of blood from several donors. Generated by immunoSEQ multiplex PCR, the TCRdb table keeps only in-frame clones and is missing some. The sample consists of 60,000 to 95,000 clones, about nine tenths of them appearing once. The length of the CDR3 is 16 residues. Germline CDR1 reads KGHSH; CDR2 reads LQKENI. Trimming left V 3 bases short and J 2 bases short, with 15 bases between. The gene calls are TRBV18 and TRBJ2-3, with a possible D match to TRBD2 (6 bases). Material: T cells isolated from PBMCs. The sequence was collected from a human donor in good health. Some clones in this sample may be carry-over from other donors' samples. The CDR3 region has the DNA TGTGCCAGCTCACCGAGACTAGGCGCCATCACAGATACGCAGTATTTT. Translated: CASSPRLGAITDTQYF.